The 30 T cell receptor beta chains listed next were all sequenced from one sample in a study of T-cell memory formation after mild COVID-19. One entry per CDR3 protein, called by TCRdb with MiXCR from the 5' RACE reads. The data show around 130,000 distinct CDR3 sequences, over 15% seen once. Sequenced: PBMCs or a T cell subset sorted from them (not recorded which). The receptors were sampled from a man younger than 30 who had mild COVID-19 (a few samples of this study predate the infection). Cell type and time point are not known.

CDR3 sequence: CASSLPGQVYGYTF. CDR3 DNA sequence: TGTGCCAGCAGCCTCCCGGGACAGGTATATGGCTACACCTTC. This sequence joins TRBV5-6 and TRBJ1-2, with 8 bases matching TRBD1. CDR1 and CDR2 (germline): SGHDT, YYEEEE. The CDR3 covers 14 residues. V dropped 4 bases and J dropped 5; count of bases not matched to a gene: 7.

This clonotype was recorded many times. The chain joins TRBV2 to TRBJ1-5; D may be TRBD1 (5 bases). V lost 3 bases to trimming and J lost 5 bases, with 14 bases between them. Germline CDR1 is SNHLY and CDR2 is FYNNEI. There are 15 residues in the CDR3. Here the CDR3 DNA reads TGTGCCAGCAGTGATGTCGGGGGTAGTGATCAGCCCCAGCATTTT. Translating gives CASSDVGGSDQPQHF.

This rearrangement joins TRBV5-1 to TRBJ2-4; a possible D gene is TRBD2 (6 bases). Deletions cut 4 bases from V and 5 bases from J, with 16 bases between. Germline CDR1 and CDR2: SGHRS and YFSETQ. There are 15 residues in the CDR3. Here the CDR3 reads CASSRSGGTQNIQYF. The CDR3 DNA reads TGCGCCAGCAGCCGTAGCGGTGGAACTCAAAACATTCAGTACTTC.

This clonotype was counted a few times. The rearrangement links TRBV10-3 to TRBJ2-3, with 12 bases that match TRBD2. Trimming cost V 9 bases and J 4 bases; bases outside gene matches: 5. The germline CDR1 and CDR2 sequences are ENHRY and SYGVKD. CDR3 size: 14 residues. For the CDR3, the DNA is TGTGCCATAGCTAGCGGGGGGGATTCAGATACGCAGTATTTT. Encoded protein: CAIASGGDSDTQYF.

This clonotype was seen repeatedly, ten times or more. The chain joins TRBV5-6 to TRBJ2-3; D possibly corresponds to TRBD2 (5 bases). In germline, CDR1 is SGHDT, CDR2 YYEEEE. This CDR3 has 14 amino acids. V lost 2 bases and J 4 bases, leaving 11 bases between the germline ends. CDR3 region: CASSLGLAADTQYF. CDR3 in DNA: TGTGCCAGCAGCTTAGGGCTAGCAGCAGATACGCAGTATTTT.

This clonotype was counted ten times or more. The V gene is TRBV5-1, the J gene TRBJ2-3; D not certain. The germline CDR1 and CDR2 sequences are SGHRS and YFSETQ. V lost 1 base, J lost 4 bases, and 7 bases lay in between. The CDR3 has 13 residues. CDR3 in DNA: TGCGCCAGCAGCTTGACGGGTCCAGATACGCAGTATTTT. Encoded protein: CASSLTGPDTQYF.

This clonotype was counted a single time. The rearrangement joins TRBV12-3 or TRBV12-4 to TRBJ1-2; the D is unclear. This CDR3 comprises 13 residues. Trimming left V 4 bases short and J 3 bases short, with 9 bases between. The CDR3: CASSSTWDYGYTF. The CDR3 DNA sequence: TGTGCCAGCAGTTCGACGTGGGACTATGGCTACACCTTC.

The V and J genes are TRBV7-2 and TRBJ1-2; weak D call: TRBD1 (5 bases). Germline CDR1 is SGHTA and CDR2 is FQGNSA. The length of the CDR3 is 14 residues. Between the trimmed V and J ends, which lost 5 bases and 7 bases, there was a span of 17 bases. CDR3 sequence (DNA): TGTGCCAGCAGCACCGGACGGGGCGGTTTTGGCTACACCTTC. Protein sequence: CASSTGRGGFGYTF.

This clonotype was detected only a few times. The chain links TRBV9 to TRBJ2-5; 8 positions match TRBD1. CDR1 is SGDLS, CDR2 YYNGEE, per germline. CDR3 size: 17 residues. Unmatched junction bases numbered 10, after V lost 1 base and J lost 2 bases. CDR3 nucleotides: TGTGCCAGCAGCGTATCCCCAGGGGGCAGGAGGCAAGAGACCCAGTACTTC. It codes for CASSVSPGGRRQETQYF. Full variable domain (missing parts from reference TRBV9 and TRBJ2-5): DSGVTQTPKHLITATGQRVTLRCSPRSGDLSVYWYQQSLDQGLQFLIQYYNGEERAKGNILERFSAQQFPDLHSELNLSSLELGDSALYFCASSVSPGGRRQETQYFGPGTRLLVL.

This clonotype was counted a few times. This chain connects TRBV5-4 to TRBJ2-3; no clear D gene. V was pared by 4 bases and J by 3 bases, with 9 bases between. The CDR3 length is 13 residues. Germline lookup yields CDR1 SGHNT and CDR2 YYREEE (reference sequence). This chain's CDR3 is CASSQHSTDTQYF. DNA for the CDR3: TGTGCCAGCAGCCAGCATAGTACAGATACGCAGTATTTT.

This clonotype was observed a handful of times. The chain combines TRBV5-8 with TRBJ2-1; D is unresolved. The CDR3 is 16 amino acids. V was shortened by 0 bases and J by 2 bases, with 12 bases between the two germline ends. Germline values: CDR1 SGHTS, CDR2 YDEGEE. In DNA, the CDR3 is TGTGCCAGCAGCTTGGGCACCCGTCGGGCCTACAATGAGCAGTTCTTC. Its translation is CASSLGTRRAYNEQFF. Using reference TRBV5-8 and TRBJ2-1 for the parts outside the CDR3, the full variable domain is EAGVTQSPTHLIKTRGQQATLRCSPISGHTSVYWYQQALGLGLQFLLWYDEGEERNRGNFPPRFSGRQFPNYSSELNVNALELEDSALYLCASSLGTRRAYNEQFFGPGTRLTVL.

CDR3 nucleotide sequence: TGCGCCAGCGGACTTCGGGGGATGGATGAAAAACTGTTTTTT. Translating gives CASGLRGMDEKLFF. This rearrangement joins TRBV5-1 to TRBJ1-4; a possible D gene is TRBD1 (5 bases). V was pared by 7 bases and J by 6 bases, with 16 bases between. The CDR3 runs to 14 residues. CDR1 and CDR2 (germline): SGHRS, YFSETQ.

The sample holds a few counts of this clonotype. This chain's CDR3 is CASGRGGLNEQFF. CDR3 DNA: TGTGCCAGCGGGCGGGGGGGCCTCAATGAGCAGTTCTTC. The rearrangement joins TRBV6-5 to TRBJ2-1; 9 bases are a match to TRBD2. V gave up 8 bases and J gave up 6 bases; unmatched junction bases: 5. Germline V gene sequence: CDR1 MNHEY, CDR2 SVGAGI. The length of the CDR3 is 13 residues.

J is TRBJ2-3 and V is TRBV6-2 or TRBV6-3; D is unresolved. V lost 1 base to trimming and J lost 2 bases, with 1 base between them. CDR3 length: 12 residues. The germline CDR1 and CDR2 sequences are MNHEY and SVGEGT. This chain's CDR3 is CASSYFTDTQYF. In DNA form, the CDR3 reads TGTGCCAGCAGTTACTTCACAGATACGCAGTATTTT.

The chain links TRBV6-5 to TRBJ2-3; 10 nucleotides line up with TRBD1. Germline CDR1 and CDR2: MNHEY and SVGAGI. The V segment lost 6 bases and the J segment 0 bases; nucleotides outside the gene matches: 12. The length of the CDR3 is 18 residues. The CDR3 nucleotides read TGTGCCAGCAGCTCGCGACAGGGGGCCCGCTATAGCACAGATACGCAGTATTTT. It codes for CASSSRQGARYSTDTQYF.

The rearrangement uses TRBV12-3 or TRBV12-4 and TRBJ1-3; TRBD1 is a possible D gene (6 bases). Trimming shortened V by 4 bases and J by 5 bases, and 12 bases separated the two germline ends. The length of the CDR3 is 14 residues. This chain's CDR3 is CASSYGDTRNTIYF. CDR3 nucleotides: TGTGCCAGCAGTTATGGGGACACAAGAAACACCATATATTTT.

This chain links TRBV5-1 with TRBJ2-7, with 7 bases aligning to TRBD1. Germline loops: CDR1 SGHRS, CDR2 YFSETQ. This CDR3 comprises 14 residues. Trimming cost V 3 bases and J 0 bases; bases outside gene matches: 3. This chain's CDR3 is CASSWGQSSYEQYF. CDR3 DNA: TGCGCCAGCAGCTGGGGACAGAGCTCCTACGAGCAGTACTTC. Based on the CDR3 plus reference TRBV5-1 and TRBJ2-7, the full variable domain is KAGVTQTPRYLIKTRGQQVTLSCSPISGHRSVSWYQQTPGQGLQFLFEYFSETQRNKGNFPGRFSGRQFSNSRSEMNVSTLELGDSALYLCASSWGQSSYEQYFGPGTRLTVT.

V gene TRBV7-3 combines with J gene TRBJ2-6; a possible D gene is TRBD2 (6 bases). CDR1 is SGHTA and CDR2 is FQGTGA in the germline V gene. Trimming left V 1 base short and J 2 bases short, with 15 bases between. The CDR3 loop spans 18 amino acids. This CDR3 reads CASSLRGRGGAGANVLTF. CDR3 nucleotides: TGTGCCAGCAGCTTAAGGGGACGGGGAGGTGCTGGGGCCAACGTCCTGACTTTC.

The chain has TRBV7-6 and TRBJ2-1; the match to TRBD2 covers 14 bases. In germline, CDR1 is SGHVS, CDR2 FNYEAQ. This CDR3 region has 16 residues. The J segment lost 7 bases and the V segment lost 5 bases, leaving 7 bases of the junction unmatched. The CDR3 DNA reads as TGTGCCAGCAGCCCACGACTAGCGGGGGGGCTTAATGAGCAGTTCTTC. It yields the protein CASSPRLAGGLNEQFF.

This clonotype showed up just a few times. The J gene is TRBJ2-3, the V gene TRBV20-1; possible D gene TRBD2, 5 bases. CDR1 and CDR2 (germline): DFQATT, SNEGSKA (reference sequence). This CDR3 is 13 amino acids long. V was shortened by 7 bases and J by 0 bases, with 11 bases between the two germline ends. CDR3 sequence reads: CSEASTSTDTQYF. As DNA, the CDR3 is TGCAGTGAAGCTAGCACGAGCACAGATACGCAGTATTTT.

This clonotype was seen more than once but under ten times. V gene TRBV20-1 combines with J gene TRBJ1-5; no clear D. Trimming pared 3 bases from V and 4 bases from J, leaving 13 bases between. The CDR3 covers 14 residues. Germline V gene sequence: CDR1 DFQATT, CDR2 SNEGSKA (reference sequence). The DNA for the CDR3 is TGCAGTGCTAGGGAGAGGCAGTTAAATCAGCCCCAGCATTTT. Residues: CSARERQLNQPQHF.

The V and J genes are TRBV28 and TRBJ2-5, with D perhaps matching TRBD1 or TRBD2 (6 bases each). CDR1 and CDR2 from the germline V gene are MDHEN and SYDVKM. This CDR3 comprises 15 residues. V was cut by 3 bases and J by 4 bases, with 15 bases left in between. CDR3 in DNA: TGTGCCAGCAGTTTGGGGGGCATGAGACCAGAGACCCAGTACTTC. This codes for CASSLGGMRPETQYF. Drawing the rest from reference TRBV28 and TRBJ2-5, the complete variable domain is DVKVTQSSRYLVKRTGEKVFLECVQDMDHENMFWYRQDPGLGLRLIYFSYDVKMKEKGDIPEGYSVSREKKERFSLILESASTNQTSMYLCASSLGGMRPETQYFGPGTRLLVL.

This chain uses TRBV11-1 with TRBJ2-2; 10 positions agree with TRBD2. There are 18 residues in the CDR3. Germline trimming cut 2 bases from V and 4 bases from J; bases unmatched to any gene: 10. The germline V gene encodes CDR1 SGHAT and CDR2 FQDESV (reference sequence). The CDR3 DNA sequence: TGTGCCAGCAGCTTACTGAATAGCGGGGGGCGCTTCACCGGGGAGCTGTTTTTT. Protein product: CASSLLNSGGRFTGELFF.

The CDR3 sequence is CASSLADSSYEQYF. CDR3 nucleotides: TGCGCCAGCAGCTTGGCGGACTCAAGCTACGAGCAGTACTTC. This chain uses TRBV5-1 with TRBJ2-7; TRBD2 is a possible D gene (5 bases). Trimming left V 0 bases short and J 3 bases short, with 10 bases between. The germline CDR1 and CDR2 sequences are SGHRS and YFSETQ. CDR3 length: 14 amino acids.

This clonotype has a handful of counts. The chain carries TRBV6-5 and TRBJ1-2; D might be TRBD1 (6 bases). The CDR3 is 14 amino acids. In germline, CDR1 is MNHEY, CDR2 SVGAGI. The V gene lost 4 bases and the J gene lost 8 bases, with 17 bases spanning the gap. The CDR3 DNA reads as TGTGCCAGCAGTTTTGGGACCTTCGGGGGCGGCTACACCTTC. It specifies CASSFGTFGGGYTF.

There are a few counts of this clonotype. The V and J genes are TRBV9 and TRBJ2-7; D possibly corresponds to TRBD2 (5 bases). The CDR3 runs 16 residues. V was clipped by 2 bases and J by 4 bases, with 19 bases between them. Germline values: CDR1 SGDLS, CDR2 YYNGEE. The CDR3: CASSVGISALPYEQYF. DNA for the CDR3: TGTGCCAGCAGCGTGGGGATTAGCGCACTACCTTACGAGCAGTACTTC.

The chain uses TRBV6-1 and TRBJ2-7; D is unresolved. The CDR3 extends over 13 amino acids. V was clipped by 6 bases and J by 4 bases, with 13 bases between them. CDR1 is MNHNS and CDR2 is SASEGT in the germline V gene. The CDR3 protein is CASSPRGPYEQYV. The CDR3 DNA reads as TGTGCCAGCAGCCCTAGAGGTCCTTACGAGCAGTACGTC.

This chain joins TRBV12-3 or TRBV12-4 and TRBJ2-3; the match to TRBD2 covers 13 bases. The CDR3 consists of 16 residues. The J segment lost 5 bases and the V segment lost 6 bases, leaving 8 bases of the junction unmatched. CDR3 protein: CASRVLAGGPVDTQYF. DNA for the CDR3: TGTGCCAGCAGGGTACTAGCGGGGGGGCCGGTAGATACGCAGTATTTT.

Ten or more counts support this clonotype. The chain recombines TRBV4-2 with TRBJ2-1; TRBD1 agrees at 8 bases. Trimming removed 4 bases from V and 8 bases from J; junction bases left unmatched: 13. The CDR3 is made up of 16 amino acids. Germline CDR1 reads LGHNA; CDR2 reads YNFKEQ. The CDR3 region has the DNA TGTGCCAGCAGCCCCCGGTCAGGGGGCAATGGGTATGAGCAGTTCTTC. Amino acids: CASSPRSGGNGYEQFF.

V usage is TRBV7-2 and J usage is TRBJ2-5, with TRBD2 matching 7 bases. In germline, CDR1 is SGHTA, CDR2 FQGNSA. This CDR3 is 14 amino acids long. V was pared by 4 bases and J by 5 bases, with 7 bases of the junction left unmatched. In DNA, the CDR3 is TGTGCCAGCAGCTCGCCTAGCGGAGGGGAGACCCAGTACTTC. It translates to CASSSPSGGETQYF.